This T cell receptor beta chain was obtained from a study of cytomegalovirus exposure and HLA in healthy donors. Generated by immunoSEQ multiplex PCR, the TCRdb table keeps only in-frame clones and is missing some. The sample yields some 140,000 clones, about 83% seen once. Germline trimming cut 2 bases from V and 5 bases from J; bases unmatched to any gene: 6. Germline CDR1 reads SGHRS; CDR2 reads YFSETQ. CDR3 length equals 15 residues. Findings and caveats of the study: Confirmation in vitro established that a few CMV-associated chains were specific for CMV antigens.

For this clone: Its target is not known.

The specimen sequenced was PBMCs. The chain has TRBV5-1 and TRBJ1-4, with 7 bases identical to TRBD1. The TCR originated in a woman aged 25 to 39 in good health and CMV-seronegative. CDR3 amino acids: CASSFEGAGNEKLFF. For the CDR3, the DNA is TGCGCCAGCAGCTTCGAGGGGGCTGGCAATGAAAAACTGTTTTTT.